The clone carrying this T cell receptor (beta chain) showed up just once. Its antigen is not known. The record originates from a study of vaccination and CD4 T cells after COVID-19. Study-level background: In culture, cells were exposed to overlapping spike peptides from SARS-CoV-2, HCoV-NL63, HCoV-OC43 and HCoV-229E.

Treatment defined: approximately nine-day PBMC culture with coronavirus spike peptide pools or control peptides (ViraFEST assay). Researchers collected the unexposed donor's CD4+ T cells before the COVID-19 pandemic (2011-2018). Trimming removed 5 bases from V and 7 bases from J; junction bases left unmatched: 8. Germline lookup yields CDR1 DFQATT and CDR2 SNEGSKA (reference sequence). The CDR3 is made up of 14 amino acids. The assay that was used to sequence DNA from cultured CD4+ T cells was the Oncomine TCR Beta short-read assay. It was from cultured CD4+ T cells that genomic DNA was extracted. TCRdb reanalysed the PCR reads using MiXCR and keeps one entry per CDR3 protein. Of about 7,100 distinct CDR3 sequences listed, roughly 48% were seen once; the top ten hold more than 30%.

Sequencing used CD4+ T cells from blood, cultured in vitro. The rearrangement joins TRBV20-1 to TRBJ1-3, with 10 bases fitting TRBD1. The TCR sequence derives from a human donor in good health. The CDR3, as DNA: TGCAGTGCTGGAGGGGGACAGGGGAGTAACACCATATATTTT. Amino acid sequence: CSAGGGQGSNTIYF.